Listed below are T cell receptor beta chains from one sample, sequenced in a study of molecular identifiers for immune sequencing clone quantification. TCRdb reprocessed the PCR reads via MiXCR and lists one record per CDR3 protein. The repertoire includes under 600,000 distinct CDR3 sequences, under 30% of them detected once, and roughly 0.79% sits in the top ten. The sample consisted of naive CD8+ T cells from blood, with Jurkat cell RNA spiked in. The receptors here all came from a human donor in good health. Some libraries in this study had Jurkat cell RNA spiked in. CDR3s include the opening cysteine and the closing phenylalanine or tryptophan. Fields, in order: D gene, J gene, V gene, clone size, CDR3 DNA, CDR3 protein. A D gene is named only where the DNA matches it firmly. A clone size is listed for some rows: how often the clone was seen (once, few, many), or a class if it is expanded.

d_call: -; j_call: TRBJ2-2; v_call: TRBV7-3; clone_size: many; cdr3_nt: TGTGCCAGCAGCCCCCCGGGTGGGGAGCTGTTTTTT; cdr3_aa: CASSPPGGELFF
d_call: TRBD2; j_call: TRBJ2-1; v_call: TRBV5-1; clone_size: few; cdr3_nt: TGCGCCAGCAGCCCCGTAGCGGGGGGGTTAGGGTCCTACAATGAGCAGTTCTTC; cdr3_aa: CASSPVAGGLGSYNEQFF
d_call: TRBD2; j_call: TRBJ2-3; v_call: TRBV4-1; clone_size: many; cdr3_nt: TGCGCCAGCAGCCCGGGACTAGCGGGGGGGTTAGATACGCAGTATTTT; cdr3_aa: CASSPGLAGGLDTQYF
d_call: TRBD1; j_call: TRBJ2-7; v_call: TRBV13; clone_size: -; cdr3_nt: TGTGCCAGCAGCCCAGGACAGGGGACGGGGGAGCAGTACTTC; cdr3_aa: CASSPGQGTGEQYF
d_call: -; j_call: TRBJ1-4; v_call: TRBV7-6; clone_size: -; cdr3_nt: TGTGCCAGCAGCTTAGCAGCTGGGACTGATGAAACACTGTTTTTT; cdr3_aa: CASSLAAGTDETLFF
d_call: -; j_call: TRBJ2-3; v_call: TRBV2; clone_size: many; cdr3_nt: TGTGCCAGGAGGCTCCCAGAAAACACAGATACGCAGTATTTT; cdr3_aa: CARRLPENTDTQYF
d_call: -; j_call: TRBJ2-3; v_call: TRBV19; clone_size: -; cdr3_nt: TGTGCCAGTACGGAGGGGAGCACAGATACGCAGTATTTT; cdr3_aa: CASTEGSTDTQYF
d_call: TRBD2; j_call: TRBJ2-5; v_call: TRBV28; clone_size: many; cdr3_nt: TGTGCCAGCAGGCCCTCCAGCCTAGCGGGAGGCTTGGAGACCCAGTACTTC; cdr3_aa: CASRPSSLAGGLETQYF
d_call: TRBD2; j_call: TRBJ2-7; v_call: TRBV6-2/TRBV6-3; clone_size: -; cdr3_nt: TGTGCCAGCAGTAACCCGGGACTAGCGAGCTACGAGCAGTACTTC; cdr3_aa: CASSNPGLASYEQYF
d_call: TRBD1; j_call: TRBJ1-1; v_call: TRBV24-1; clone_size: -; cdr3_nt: TGTGCCCCCAGTGAAGCGTGGACAGGGGGCCCGCCTGCCGCTTTCTTT; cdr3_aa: CAPSEAWTGGPPAAFF
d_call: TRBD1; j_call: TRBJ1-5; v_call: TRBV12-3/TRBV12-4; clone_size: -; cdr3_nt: TGTGCCAGCAGTTTTGACAGGGCTCTTCATCCCCAGCATTTT; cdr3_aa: CASSFDRALHPQHF
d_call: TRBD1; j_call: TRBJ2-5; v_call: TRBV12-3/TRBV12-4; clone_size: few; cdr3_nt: TGTGCCAGCAGTCCCCACTCGACAGGGCGTGAGACCCAGTACTTC; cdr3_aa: CASSPHSTGRETQYF
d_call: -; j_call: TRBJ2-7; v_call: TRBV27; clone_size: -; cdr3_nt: TGTGCCAGCAGTCACAACCGGGACCAGTACTTC; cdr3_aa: CASSHNRDQYF
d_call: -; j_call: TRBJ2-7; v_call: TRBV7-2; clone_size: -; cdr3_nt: TGTGCCAGCAGCCCAGAGCCGGGGACTGGAACTTACGAGCAGTACTTC; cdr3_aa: CASSPEPGTGTYEQYF
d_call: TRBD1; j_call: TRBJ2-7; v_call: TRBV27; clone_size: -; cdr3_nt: TGTGCCAGCAGTCTAACAGGGGTGGCCGAGCAGTACTTC; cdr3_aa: CASSLTGVAEQYF
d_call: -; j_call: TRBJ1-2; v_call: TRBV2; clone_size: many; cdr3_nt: TGTGCCAGCACGGTCGGGCAGGCACGCTATGGCTACACCTTC; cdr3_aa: CASTVGQARYGYTF
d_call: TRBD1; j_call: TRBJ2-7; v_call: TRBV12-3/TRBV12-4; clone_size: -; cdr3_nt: TGTGCCAGCGGGACAGAGGTTTACGAGCAGTACTTC; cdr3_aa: CASGTEVYEQYF
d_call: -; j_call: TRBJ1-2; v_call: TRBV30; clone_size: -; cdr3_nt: TGTGCCTGGAGTTTACACTGGACCCATGGCTACACCTTC; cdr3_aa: CAWSLHWTHGYTF
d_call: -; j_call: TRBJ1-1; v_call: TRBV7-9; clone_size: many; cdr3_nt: TGTGCCAGCAGCCCCTACTCGAACACTGAAGCTTTCTTT; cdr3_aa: CASSPYSNTEAFF
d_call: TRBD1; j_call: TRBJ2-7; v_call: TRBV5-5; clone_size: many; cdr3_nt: TGTGCCAGCAGCCAGACAGGGGTCTACGAGCAGTACTTC; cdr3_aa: CASSQTGVYEQYF
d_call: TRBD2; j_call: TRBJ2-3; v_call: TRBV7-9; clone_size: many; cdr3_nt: TGTGCCAGCAGTAAGAGCGGGGGGGCCGCAGATACGCAGTATTTT; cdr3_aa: CASSKSGGAADTQYF
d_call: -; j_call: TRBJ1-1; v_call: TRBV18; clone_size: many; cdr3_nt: TGTGCCAGCCTCGGGGTCGACACTGAAGCTTTCTTT; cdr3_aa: CASLGVDTEAFF
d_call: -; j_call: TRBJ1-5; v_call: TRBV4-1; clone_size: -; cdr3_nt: TGCGCCCGCAGCCAAGGTCGGGGTAGCAATCAGCCCCAGCATTTT; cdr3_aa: CARSQGRGSNQPQHF
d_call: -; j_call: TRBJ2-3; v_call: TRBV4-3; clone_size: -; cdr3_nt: TGCGCCGGCAGCCAAGATCCTGTTCCTAGCACAGATACGCAGTATTTT; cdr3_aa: CAGSQDPVPSTDTQYF
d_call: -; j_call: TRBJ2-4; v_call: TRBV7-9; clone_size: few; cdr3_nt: TGTGCCAGCAGCTTAGGGCAGGGAAACGACATTCAGTACTTC; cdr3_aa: CASSLGQGNDIQYF
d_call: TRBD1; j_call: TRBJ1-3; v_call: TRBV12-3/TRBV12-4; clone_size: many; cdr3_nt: TGTGCCAGCAGACAGGGGTCTGGAAACACCATATATTTT; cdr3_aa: CASRQGSGNTIYF
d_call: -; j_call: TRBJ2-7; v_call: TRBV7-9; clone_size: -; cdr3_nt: TGTGCCAGCAGCTGGTCGGCCCGCGAGCAGTACTTC; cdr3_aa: CASSWSAREQYF
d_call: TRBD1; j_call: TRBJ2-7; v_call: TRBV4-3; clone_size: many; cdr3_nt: TGCGCCAGCAGCCAAGAAGACAGGGGGTACGACGAGCAGTACTTC; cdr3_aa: CASSQEDRGYDEQYF
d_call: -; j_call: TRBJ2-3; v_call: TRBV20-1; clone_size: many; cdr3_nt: TGCAGTGTAGAGCGGAACGATCACCGCACAGATACGCAGTATTTT; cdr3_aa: CSVERNDHRTDTQYF
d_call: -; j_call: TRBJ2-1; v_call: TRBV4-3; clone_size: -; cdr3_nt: TGCGCCAGCAGCCAAGAGGGGGGGGCCGGGAATGAGCAGTTCTTC; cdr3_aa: CASSQEGGAGNEQFF
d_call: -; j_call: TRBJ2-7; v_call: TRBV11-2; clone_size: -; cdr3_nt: TGTGCCAGCAGCTTAGAAGTGACGGGATACGAGCAGTACTTC; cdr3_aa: CASSLEVTGYEQYF
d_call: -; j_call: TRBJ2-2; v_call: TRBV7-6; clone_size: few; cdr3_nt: TGTGCCAGCAGCTTAGAATGGGGCGGCGGGGAGCTGTTTTTT; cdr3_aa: CASSLEWGGGELFF
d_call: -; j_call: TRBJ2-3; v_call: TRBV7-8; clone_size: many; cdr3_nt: TGTGCCAGCAGCCCAAGTCTACTCACAGATACGCAGTATTTT; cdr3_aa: CASSPSLLTDTQYF
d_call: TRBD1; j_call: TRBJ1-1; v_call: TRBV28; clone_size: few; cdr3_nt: TGTGCCAGCAGTTTATTCGGACAGGGGGTTTACACTGAAGCTTTCTTT; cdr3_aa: CASSLFGQGVYTEAFF
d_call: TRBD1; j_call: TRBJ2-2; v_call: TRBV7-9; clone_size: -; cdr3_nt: TGTGCCAGCAGCTTAGGAGCCGGATCGTGGGGCCAGGGGGCCGGGGAGCTGTTTTTT; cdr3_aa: CASSLGAGSWGQGAGELFF
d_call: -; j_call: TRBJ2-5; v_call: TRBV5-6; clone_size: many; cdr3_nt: TGTGCCAGCAGCCTAACAGACCAAGAGACCCAGTACTTC; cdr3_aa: CASSLTDQETQYF
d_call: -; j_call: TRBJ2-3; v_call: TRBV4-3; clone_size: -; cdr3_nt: TGCGCCAGCAGCCAAGCGGTTGTGGATACGCAGTATTTT; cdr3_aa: CASSQAVVDTQYF
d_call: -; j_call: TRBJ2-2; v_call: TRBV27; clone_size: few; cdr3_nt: TGTGCCAGCAGACCCGGCCCGGGACTGAACACCGGGGAGCTGTTTTTT; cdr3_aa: CASRPGPGLNTGELFF
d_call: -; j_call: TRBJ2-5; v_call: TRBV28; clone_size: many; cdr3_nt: TGTGCCAGCAGTTTTTGGGTAGGGGGGGCACCCCAAGAGACCCAGTACTTC; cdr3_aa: CASSFWVGGAPQETQYF